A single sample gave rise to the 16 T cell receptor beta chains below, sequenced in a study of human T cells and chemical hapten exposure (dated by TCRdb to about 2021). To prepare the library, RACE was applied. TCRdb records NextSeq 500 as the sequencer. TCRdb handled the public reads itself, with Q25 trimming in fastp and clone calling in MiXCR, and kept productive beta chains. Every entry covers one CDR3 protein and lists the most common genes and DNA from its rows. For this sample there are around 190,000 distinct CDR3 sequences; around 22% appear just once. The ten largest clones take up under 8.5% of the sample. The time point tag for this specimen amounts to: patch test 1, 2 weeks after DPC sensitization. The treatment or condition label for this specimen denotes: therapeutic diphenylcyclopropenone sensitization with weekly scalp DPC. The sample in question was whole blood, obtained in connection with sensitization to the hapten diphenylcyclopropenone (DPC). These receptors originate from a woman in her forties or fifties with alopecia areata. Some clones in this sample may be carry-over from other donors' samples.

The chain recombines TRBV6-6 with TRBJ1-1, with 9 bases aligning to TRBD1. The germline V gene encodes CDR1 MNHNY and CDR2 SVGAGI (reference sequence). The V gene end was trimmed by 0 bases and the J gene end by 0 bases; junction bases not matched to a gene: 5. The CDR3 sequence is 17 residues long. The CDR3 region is CASSYSRRTGVNTEAFF. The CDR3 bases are TGTGCCAGCAGTTACTCGAGGCGGACAGGGGTGAACACTGAAGCTTTCTTT.

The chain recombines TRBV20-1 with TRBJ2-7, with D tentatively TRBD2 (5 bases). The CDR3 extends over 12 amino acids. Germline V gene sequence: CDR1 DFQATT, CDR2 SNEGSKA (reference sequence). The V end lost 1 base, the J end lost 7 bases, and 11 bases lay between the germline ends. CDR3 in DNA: TGCAGTGCTAGAGTGGCCGGGGTTGAGCAGTACTTC. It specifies CSARVAGVEQYF.

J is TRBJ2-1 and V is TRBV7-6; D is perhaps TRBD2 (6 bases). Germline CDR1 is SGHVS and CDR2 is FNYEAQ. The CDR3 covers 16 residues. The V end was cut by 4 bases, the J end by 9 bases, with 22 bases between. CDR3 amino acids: CASSSAGGGTGGEQFF. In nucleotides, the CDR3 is TGTGCCAGCAGCTCAGCCGGTGGCGGGACTGGGGGTGAGCAGTTCTTC.

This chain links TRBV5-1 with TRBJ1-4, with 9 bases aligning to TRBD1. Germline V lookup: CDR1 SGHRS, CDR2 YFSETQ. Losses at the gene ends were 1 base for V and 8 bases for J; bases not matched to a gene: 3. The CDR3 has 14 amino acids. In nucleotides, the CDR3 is TGCGCCAGCAGCTTGCGACAGGGGGTCGAAAAACTGTTTTTT. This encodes CASSLRQGVEKLFF.

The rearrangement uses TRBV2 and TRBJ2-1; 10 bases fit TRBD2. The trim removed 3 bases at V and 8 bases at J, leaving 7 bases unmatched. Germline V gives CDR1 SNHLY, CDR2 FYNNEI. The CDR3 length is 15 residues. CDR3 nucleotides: TGTGCCAGCAGTGACGCTAGCGGGAGATTAGATGAGCAGTTCTTC. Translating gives CASSDASGRLDEQFF.

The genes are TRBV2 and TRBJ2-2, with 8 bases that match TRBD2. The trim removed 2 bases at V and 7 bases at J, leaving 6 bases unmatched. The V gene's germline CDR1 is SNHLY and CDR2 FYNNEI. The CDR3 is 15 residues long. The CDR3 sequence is CASSEREGHSGELFF. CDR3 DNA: TGTGCCAGCAGTGAACGGGAGGGCCATAGCGGGGAGCTGTTTTTT. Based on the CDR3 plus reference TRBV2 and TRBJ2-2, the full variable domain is EPEVTQTPSHQVTQMGQEVILRCVPISNHLYFYWYRQILGQKVEFLVSFYNNEISEKSEIFDDQFSVERPDGSNFTLKIRSTKLEDSAMYFCASSEREGHSGELFFGEGSRLTVL.

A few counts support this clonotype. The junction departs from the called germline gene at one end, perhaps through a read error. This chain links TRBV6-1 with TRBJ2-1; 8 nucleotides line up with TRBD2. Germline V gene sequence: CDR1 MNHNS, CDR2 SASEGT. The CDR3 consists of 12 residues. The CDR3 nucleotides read TGTGCCAGCAGTACCCAGCGGGAGTCCAATTCATTC. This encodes CASSTQRESNSF.

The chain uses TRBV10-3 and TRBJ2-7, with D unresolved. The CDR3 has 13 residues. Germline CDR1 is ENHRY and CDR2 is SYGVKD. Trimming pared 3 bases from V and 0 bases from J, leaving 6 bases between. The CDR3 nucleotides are TGTGCCATCAGTGACACCGGCTCCTACGAGCAGTACTTC. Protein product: CAISDTGSYEQYF.

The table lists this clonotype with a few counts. The CDR3 protein is CSASGRLTPRAQNEQFF. CDR3 coding DNA: TGCAGTGCTAGCGGCCGTCTAACTCCCAGGGCTCAGAATGAGCAGTTCTTC. The chain joins TRBV20-1 to TRBJ2-1; the D gene is possibly TRBD1 (5 bases). V lost 3 bases, J lost 7 bases, and 25 bases lay in between. Germline CDR1 DFQATT, CDR2 SNEGSKA (reference sequence). The CDR3 contains 17 residues.

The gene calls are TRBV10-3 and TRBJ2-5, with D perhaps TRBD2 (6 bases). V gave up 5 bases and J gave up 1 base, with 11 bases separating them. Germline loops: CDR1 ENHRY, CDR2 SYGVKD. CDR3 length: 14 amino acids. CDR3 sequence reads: CAISRGETQETQYF. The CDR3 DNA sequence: TGTGCCATCAGTCGCGGGGAAACCCAAGAGACCCAGTACTTC.

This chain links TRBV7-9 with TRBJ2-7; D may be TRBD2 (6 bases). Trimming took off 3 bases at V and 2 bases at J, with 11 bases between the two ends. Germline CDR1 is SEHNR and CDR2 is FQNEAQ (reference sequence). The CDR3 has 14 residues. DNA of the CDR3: TGTGCCAGCAGCTTCCCCGGGAGTCCCTACGAGCAGTACTTC. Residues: CASSFPGSPYEQYF.

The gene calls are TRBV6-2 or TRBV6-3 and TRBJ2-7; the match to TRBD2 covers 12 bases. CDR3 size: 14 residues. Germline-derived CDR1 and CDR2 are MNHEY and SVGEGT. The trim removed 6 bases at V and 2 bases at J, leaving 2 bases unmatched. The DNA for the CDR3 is TGTGCCAGCAGCCGACTAGCGGGAGCCTACGAGCAGTACTTC. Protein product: CASSRLAGAYEQYF.

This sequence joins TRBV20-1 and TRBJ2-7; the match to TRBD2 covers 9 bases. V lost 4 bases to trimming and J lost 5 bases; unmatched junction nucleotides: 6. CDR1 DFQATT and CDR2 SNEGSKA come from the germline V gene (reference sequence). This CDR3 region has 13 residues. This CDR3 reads CSATAGLAHEQYF. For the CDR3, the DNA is TGCAGTGCTACCGCGGGACTAGCCCACGAGCAGTACTTC.

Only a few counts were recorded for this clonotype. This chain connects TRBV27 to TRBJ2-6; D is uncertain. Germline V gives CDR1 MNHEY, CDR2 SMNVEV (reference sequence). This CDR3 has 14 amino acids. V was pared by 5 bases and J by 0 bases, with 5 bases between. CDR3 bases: TGTGCCAGCAGTAGTAACTCTGGGGCCAACGTCCTGACTTTC. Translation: CASSSNSGANVLTF.

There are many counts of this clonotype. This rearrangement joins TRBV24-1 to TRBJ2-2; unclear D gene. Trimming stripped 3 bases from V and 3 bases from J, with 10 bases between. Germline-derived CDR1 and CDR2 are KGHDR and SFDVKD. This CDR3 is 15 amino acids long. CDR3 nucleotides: TGTGCCACCAGTGATACGGCGCCGGACACCGGGGAGCTGTTTTTT. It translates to CATSDTAPDTGELFF.

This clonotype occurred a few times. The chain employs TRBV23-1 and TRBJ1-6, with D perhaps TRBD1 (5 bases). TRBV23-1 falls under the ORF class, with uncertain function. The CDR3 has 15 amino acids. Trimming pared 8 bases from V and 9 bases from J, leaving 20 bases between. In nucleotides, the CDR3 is TGCGCCAGCCACAGGCCACTATATCGCGGTTCACCCCTCCACTTT. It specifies CASHRPLYRGSPLHF.